These 11 T cell receptor beta chains were all obtained from the same sample, sequenced in a study of blood T cell repertoires in COVID-19. Profiled with immunoSEQ multiplex PCR; TCRdb holds only in-frame clones, not every one. The top ten hold 7.8% of the sample, which has fewer than 350,000 clones, around 87% seen once. Sequencing was carried out using peripheral blood. These receptors were collected from a woman in her fifties or sixties who had recovered from COVID-19.

The chain links TRBV20-1 to TRBJ2-2, with 12 bases matching TRBD2. CDR1 DFQATT and CDR2 SNEGSKA come from the germline V gene (reference sequence). V gave up 3 bases and J gave up 4 bases; unmatched junction bases: 21. The CDR3 extends over 21 amino acids. The CDR3 here is CSASALAGGIIGPRGTGELFF. CDR3 DNA sequence: TGCAGTGCTAGTGCGCTAGCGGGGGGGATTATAGGGCCTCGGGGCACCGGGGAGCTGTTTTTT.

The chain carries TRBV11-2 and TRBJ1-1; possible D gene TRBD1, 5 bases. The V gene lost 4 bases and the J gene lost 0 bases, with 12 bases spanning the gap. The germline V gene encodes CDR1 SGHAT and CDR2 FQNNGV. The CDR3 length is 15 residues. The CDR3 sequence: CASSSQDILNTEAFF. CDR3 DNA sequence: TGTGCCAGCAGCTCACAGGATATTTTGAACACTGAAGCTTTCTTT.

The genes are TRBV10-1 and TRBJ1-2, with TRBD1 identical over 9 bases. This CDR3 comprises 16 residues. Germline values: CDR1 WNHNN, CDR2 SYGVQD (reference sequence). J was trimmed by 4 bases and V by 5 bases; bases with no gene match: 11. The CDR3 is CASSPGPGQGAYGYTF. CDR3 coding DNA: TGCGCCAGCAGTCCCGGTCCGGGACAGGGAGCCTATGGCTACACCTTC.

This rearrangement joins TRBV6-5 to TRBJ1-2, with D tentatively TRBD1 (6 bases). Germline V CDR1 and CDR2: MNHEY, SVGAGI. The germline V and J ends were trimmed by 2 bases and 7 bases, with 14 bases remaining between them. The CDR3 consists of 14 residues. The CDR3 reads CASSYQGTIGGYTF. The CDR3 nucleotides are TGTGCCAGCAGTTACCAGGGGACGATCGGTGGCTACACCTTC.

The rearrangement joins TRBV11-2 to TRBJ2-7; D gene ambiguous. This CDR3 comprises 13 residues. V lost 0 bases, J lost 6 bases, and 9 bases lay in between. Germline V gives CDR1 SGHAT, CDR2 FQNNGV. The CDR3 region is CASSLDFLSEQYF. Written as DNA, the CDR3 is TGTGCCAGCAGCTTAGACTTCCTGAGCGAGCAGTACTTC.

V is TRBV7-2 and J is TRBJ1-1, with unresolved D. V lost 2 bases and J lost 4, with 11 bases in between. CDR3 length equals 14 residues. CDR1 is SGHTA and CDR2 is FQGNSA in the germline V gene. The CDR3 DNA is TGTGCCAGCAGCTTATCGGGTAGTAGCACTGAAGCTTTCTTT. It specifies CASSLSGSSTEAFF.

This chain connects TRBV28 to TRBJ1-2; 11 bases fit TRBD1. CDR3 length: 14 amino acids. CDR1 and CDR2 from the germline V gene are MDHEN and SYDVKM. J lost 4 bases, V lost 7 bases, and 5 bases had no gene match. CDR3 in DNA: TGTGCCAGCACCCCGGGACAGGGGGTCTATGGCTACACCTTC. The encoded protein is CASTPGQGVYGYTF.

The gene calls are TRBV29-1 and TRBJ2-1; 9 nucleotides agree with TRBD2. Germline V gene lookup returns CDR1 SQVTM and CDR2 ANQGSEA. V trimming: 6 bases; J trimming: 0 bases; junction bases outside the gene matches: 3. The CDR3 covers 14 residues. CDR3 residues: CSVLSGSSYNEQFF. The CDR3 DNA follows: TGCAGCGTGCTTAGCGGGAGCTCCTACAATGAGCAGTTCTTC.

The chain uses TRBV18 and TRBJ2-3; 11 nucleotides agree with TRBD1. V was clipped by 3 bases and J by 6 bases; unmatched bases: 8. Germline V lookup: CDR1 KGHSH, CDR2 LQKENI. The CDR3 covers 16 residues. CDR3 DNA sequence: TGTGCCAGCTCACCCCCGGTGGGACAGGGGGTGGATACGCAGTATTTT. This translates into CASSPPVGQGVDTQYF. The full variable domain, completed using reference TRBV18 and TRBJ2-3, is NAGVMQNPRHLVRRRGQEARLRCSPMKGHSHVYWYRQLPEEGLKFMVYLQKENIIDESGMPKERFSAEFPKEGPSILRIQQVVRGDSAAYFCASSPPVGQGVDTQYFGPGTRLTVL.

This clone was seen once. CDR3 nucleotides: TGTGCCAGCAGCCAAGCCGGCTTTGTAGCGGGAGGGCCGGGTGAAACGCAGTATTTT. Encoded protein: CASSQAGFVAGGPGETQYF. V gene TRBV4-2 combines with J gene TRBJ2-3; the match to TRBD2 covers 11 bases. The germline V gene has CDR1 LGHNA and CDR2 YNFKEQ. The CDR3 has 19 residues. V trimming: 1 base; J trimming: 9 bases; junction bases outside the gene matches: 18.

This clone was observed once. The chain has TRBV7-9 and TRBJ2-3; D unclear. The V end was cut by 0 bases, the J end by 4 bases, with 5 bases between. This CDR3 contains 13 residues. Germline V gene sequence: CDR1 SEHNR, CDR2 FQNEAQ (reference sequence). CDR3 bases: TGTGCCAGCAGCTTAGCGGCCGCAGATACGCAGTATTTT. Protein sequence: CASSLAAADTQYF.